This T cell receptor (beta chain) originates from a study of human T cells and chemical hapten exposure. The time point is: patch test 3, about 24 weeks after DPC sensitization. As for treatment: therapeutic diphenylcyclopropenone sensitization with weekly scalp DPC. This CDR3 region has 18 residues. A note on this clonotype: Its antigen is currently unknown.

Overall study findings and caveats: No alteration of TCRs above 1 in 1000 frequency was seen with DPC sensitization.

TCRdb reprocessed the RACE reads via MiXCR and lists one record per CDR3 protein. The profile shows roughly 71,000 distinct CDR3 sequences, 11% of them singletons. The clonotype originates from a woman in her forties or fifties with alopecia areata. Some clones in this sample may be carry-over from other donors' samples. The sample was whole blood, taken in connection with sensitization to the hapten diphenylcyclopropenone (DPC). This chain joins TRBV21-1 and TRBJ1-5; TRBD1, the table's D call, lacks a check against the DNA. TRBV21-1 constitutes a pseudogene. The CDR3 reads CASSKIPSDRDYVQPQHF. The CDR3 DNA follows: TGTGCCAGCAGCAAAATACCTTCCGACAGGGACTATGTTCAGCCCCAGCATTTT.